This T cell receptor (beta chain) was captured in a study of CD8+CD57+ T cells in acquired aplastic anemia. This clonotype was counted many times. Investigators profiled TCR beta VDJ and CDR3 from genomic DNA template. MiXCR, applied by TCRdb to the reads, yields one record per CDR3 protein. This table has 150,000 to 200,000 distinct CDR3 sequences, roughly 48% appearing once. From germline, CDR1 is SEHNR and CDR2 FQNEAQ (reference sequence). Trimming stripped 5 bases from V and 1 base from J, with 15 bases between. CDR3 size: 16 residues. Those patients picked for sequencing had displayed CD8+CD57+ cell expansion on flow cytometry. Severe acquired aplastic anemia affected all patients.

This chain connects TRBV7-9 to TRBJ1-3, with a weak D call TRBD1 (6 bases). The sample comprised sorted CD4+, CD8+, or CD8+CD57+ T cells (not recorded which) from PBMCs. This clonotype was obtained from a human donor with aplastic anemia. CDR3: CASSRRGGLSGNTIYF. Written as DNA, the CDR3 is TGTGCCAGCAGCCGAAGGGGGGGACTTTCTGGAAACACCATATATTTT.